This TCR beta chain originates from a study of beta chain features in type 1 diabetes. As for this clone: Its antigen is as yet unknown.

General study points: The study found moderately but significantly shorter TCRB CDR3s in all four CD4+ subsets of Type 1 diabetes patients. An over-representation of cells with high TCR expression could result from cDNA sequencing. Any HLA type influence on TCRB rearrangement was left unresolved here.

CD4+ cells of the naive, central memory, regulatory and stem cell-like memory types were sorted via CD45RO/CCR7/CD25/CD127/CD95/CD27. The CDR3 has 14 residues. V gave up 2 bases and J gave up 3 bases, with 7 bases separating them. Germline CDR1 is WNHNN and CDR2 is SYGVQD (reference sequence). Every isolated RNA sample was fully reverse transcribed, so sequencing captured expressed TCRB transcripts. It was found that naive, central memory and regulatory T cell samples averaged around 3.8 million reads. The table came from immunoSEQ multiplex PCR; TCRdb's copy has only in-frame clones and leaves some out. Here the sample spans 600,000 to 700,000 clones, 13% being singletons.

The receptor comes from a man younger than 30 with type 1 diabetes. The sequenced material came from naive CD4+ T cells from blood. The chain employs TRBV10-1 and TRBJ2-2; weak D call: TRBD2 (5 bases). The CDR3 sequence is CASSEEGYTGELFF. The DNA of the CDR3 is TGCGCCAGCAGTGAGGAGGGTTACACCGGGGAGCTGTTTTTT.